Listed here are 20 T cell receptor beta chains from one sample, sequenced in a study of cytomegalovirus exposure and HLA in healthy donors. Vbeta (60) and Jbeta (13) primers were used in the PCR. Assay: immunoSEQ multiplex PCR; the TCRdb copy retains only in-frame clones and omits some. The table shows 100,000 to 120,000 clones, with roughly 80% occurring only once. What was sequenced was PBMCs. Source of these receptors: a man aged 30-40 years in good health and CMV-seropositive.

The chain links TRBV2 to TRBJ2-7, with D possibly being TRBD1 (5 bases). With 4 bases removed from V and 0 bases from J, the gap between germline ends came to 13 bases. The germline CDR1 and CDR2 sequences are SNHLY and FYNNEI. CDR3 length: 15 amino acids. DNA for the CDR3: TGTGCCAGCAGTGGCCCAGGGCCGAGCTCCTACGAGCAGTACTTC. Translating gives CASSGPGPSSYEQYF.

The chain couples TRBV10-3 to TRBJ1-5, with a possible D match to TRBD1 (6 bases). The germline V gene encodes CDR1 ENHRY and CDR2 SYGVKD. Trimming took off 2 bases at V and 0 bases at J, with 11 bases between the two ends. There are 16 residues in the CDR3. The CDR3 loop reads CAISEGDKHSNQPQHF. The CDR3 DNA is TGTGCCATCAGTGAGGGGGACAAACATAGCAATCAGCCCCAGCATTTT.

The V call is TRBV30, the J call TRBJ2-1; perhaps TRBD2 as D (6 bases). V lost 2 bases, J lost 7 bases, and 12 bases lay in between. CDR1 GTSNPN and CDR2 SVGIG come from the germline V gene (reference sequence). The CDR3 is made up of 13 amino acids. This CDR3 reads CAWSLRRENEQFF. CDR3 nucleotides: TGTGCCTGGAGTCTAAGGAGGGAGAATGAGCAGTTCTTC.

The chain joins TRBV6-5 to TRBJ1-2; D not resolved. The CDR3 is 14 amino acids. V was trimmed by 6 bases and J by 2 bases, leaving 13 bases between them. CDR1 and CDR2 (germline): MNHEY, SVGAGI. DNA for the CDR3: TGTGCCAGCAGACAACATAGACTCAACTATGGCTACACCTTC. It specifies CASRQHRLNYGYTF.

CDR3 sequence reads: CASSQRTGKGPGGAFF. DNA of the CDR3: TGTGCCAGCAGCCAACGGACAGGGAAGGGCCCTGGTGGAGCTTTCTTT. The chain recombines TRBV5-6 with TRBJ1-1, with 8 bases lining up with TRBD1. The V gene end was trimmed by 4 bases and the J gene end by 10 bases; junction bases not matched to a gene: 18. The CDR3 covers 16 residues. Looked up from germline, CDR1 is SGHDT and CDR2 is YYEEEE.

This clone showed up just a few times. The chain combines TRBV7-2 with TRBJ2-5, with 7 bases lining up with TRBD1. The DNA end is a closer match to TRBJ2-7, so the J assignment may be wrong. Germline V gene sequence: CDR1 SGHTA, CDR2 FQGNSA. The CDR3 is made up of 14 amino acids. For the CDR3, the DNA is TGTGCCAGCAGCTGGGACAGCCGGGCCCCCGAGCAGTACTTC. Translating gives CASSWDSRAPEQYF.

V is TRBV7-9 and J is TRBJ1-6; 7 positions agree with TRBD1. J gave up 7 bases and V 2 bases, and 2 bases lay outside the gene matches. The germline V gene encodes CDR1 SEHNR and CDR2 FQNEAQ (reference sequence). The CDR3 loop spans 14 amino acids. The CDR3 sequence is CASSLTGANSPLHF. The CDR3 DNA sequence: TGTGCCAGCAGCTTAACAGGGGCCAATTCACCCCTCCACTTT.

V usage is TRBV4-2 and J usage is TRBJ2-1, with 13 bases aligning to TRBD2. V shed 0 bases, J shed 7 bases, and the junction held 9 bases outside the gene matches. The CDR3 totals 18 residues. Germline V gene data show CDR1 as LGHNA and CDR2 as YNFKEQ. The CDR3 bases are TGTGCCAGCAGCCAAGAGCGGACTAGCGGGGGTTATCAGAATGAGCAGTTCTTC. This translates into CASSQERTSGGYQNEQFF.

Only one count was recorded for this clone. The identical CDR3 is also encoded by other nucleotide sequences in the sample. This chain uses TRBV27 with TRBJ1-2; 11 nucleotides agree with TRBD1. The J segment lost 5 bases and the V segment lost 5 bases, leaving 1 base of the junction unmatched. The CDR3 runs to 13 residues. From germline, CDR1 is MNHEY and CDR2 SMNVEV (reference sequence). In DNA form, the CDR3 reads TGTGCCAGCAGTCGGGACAGGGGGTATGGCTACACCTTC. Its translation: CASSRDRGYGYTF.

The rearrangement links TRBV27 to TRBJ1-2; possible D gene TRBD1, 6 bases. The CDR3 covers 13 residues. The V end was cut by 4 bases, the J end by 4 bases, with 10 bases between. Germline lookup yields CDR1 MNHEY and CDR2 SMNVEV (reference sequence). The CDR3 DNA is TGTGCCAGCAGTTACAGGGCGAGCTATGGCTACACCTTC. This codes for CASSYRASYGYTF.

This chain joins TRBV10-2 and TRBJ1-6, with 8 bases aligning to TRBD1. The CDR3 loop spans 13 amino acids. Germline V gene lookup returns CDR1 WSHSY and CDR2 SAAADI. V dropped 10 bases and J dropped 5; count of bases not matched to a gene: 4. Here the CDR3 DNA reads TGCGCCACCTCGGACAGGGATAATTCACCCCTCCACTTT. It is translated as CATSDRDNSPLHF.

V gene TRBV9 combines with J gene TRBJ2-3, with D perhaps matching TRBD1 (5 bases). This CDR3 is built from 17 residues. V dropped 0 bases and J dropped 4 bases, with 18 bases sitting between them. Germline V gene sequence: CDR1 SGDLS, CDR2 YYNGEE. The CDR3 DNA follows: TGTGCCAGCAGCGTAGACTTACAGGAAAGGAGATCAGATACGCAGTATTTT. Translation: CASSVDLQERRSDTQYF.

The rearrangement joins TRBV28 to TRBJ2-5, with D tentatively TRBD1 (6 bases). The J call may not be correct, given that the DNA end is closer to TRBJ2-7. This CDR3 comprises 16 residues. The germline V gene encodes CDR1 MDHEN and CDR2 SYDVKM. The DNA of the CDR3 is TGTGCCAGCAGCTCGCCCCCGTGGGGGCGATGGGGCGAGCAGTACTTC. Translating gives CASSSPPWGRWGEQYF.

The chain combines TRBV7-9 with TRBJ1-2, with unresolved D. Germline V gene lookup returns CDR1 SEHNR and CDR2 FQNEAQ (reference sequence). V was pared by 8 bases and J by 3 bases, with 16 bases between. The CDR3 runs to 14 residues. The CDR3: CASLLGGDDYGYTF. The CDR3 DNA is TGTGCCAGCCTCCTCGGTGGAGACGACTATGGCTACACCTTC.

The CDR3 sequence: CASSPALRQGTGEKLFF. The CDR3 bases are TGCGCCAGCAGCCCCGCCCTAAGACAGGGGACGGGGGAAAAACTGTTTTTT. The chain uses TRBV4-1 and TRBJ1-4; 8 bases agree with TRBD1. This CDR3 is 17 amino acids long. From germline, CDR1 is MGHRA and CDR2 YSYEKL. Trimming removed 4 bases from V and 8 bases from J; junction bases left unmatched: 15.

The chain has TRBV5-1 and TRBJ2-1; 7 bases are shared with TRBD1. Germline CDR1 is SGHRS and CDR2 is YFSETQ. Germline trimming cut 1 base from V and 0 bases from J; bases unmatched to any gene: 4. The CDR3 is 16 residues long. CDR3 in amino acids: CASSLTGASSYNEQFF. In DNA, the CDR3 is TGCGCCAGCAGCTTGACAGGGGCCAGCTCCTACAATGAGCAGTTCTTC.

This chain uses TRBV6-1 with TRBJ2-5; D not resolved. The J call is doubtful: the DNA matches TRBJ2-7 better. This CDR3 is built from 15 residues. The germline gives CDR1 MNHNS, CDR2 SASEGT. The CDR3 coding sequence is TGTGCCAGCTCACCGACGGCCGGTAGCTCCTACGAGCAGTACTTC. The encoded protein is CASSPTAGSSYEQYF.

This sequence joins TRBV7-6 and TRBJ2-2; 12 bases agree with TRBD1. Per germline, CDR1 SGHVS and CDR2 FNYEAQ. The CDR3 is 16 residues long. Trimming took 5 bases from V and 5 from J; bases not matched to a gene: 6. As DNA, the CDR3 is TGTGCCAGCAGCGGGGGACAGGGGGCTTTGACCGGGGAGCTGTTTTTT. Residues: CASSGGQGALTGELFF.

The rearrangement links TRBV6-1 to TRBJ1-1; D unclear. The V end was cut by 8 bases, the J end by 1 base, with 11 bases between. The length of the CDR3 is 13 residues. The germline gives CDR1 MNHNS, CDR2 SASEGT. For the CDR3, the DNA is TGTGCCAGCCCCACAACCCAGAACACTGAAGCTTTCTTT. Amino acids: CASPTTQNTEAFF.

The chain employs TRBV28 and TRBJ1-1, with a possible D match to TRBD1 (5 bases). Germline V CDR1 and CDR2: MDHEN, SYDVKM. Trimming shortened V by 2 bases and J by 4 bases, and 11 bases separated the two germline ends. The CDR3 runs to 14 residues. CDR3: CASSLPGWGTEAFF. The CDR3 DNA sequence: TGTGCCAGCAGTTTACCAGGGTGGGGCACTGAAGCTTTCTTT. Looking up the rest from reference TRBV28 and TRBJ1-1 gives the full variable domain: DVKVTQSSRYLVKRTGEKVFLECVQDMDHENMFWYRQDPGLGLRLIYFSYDVKMKEKGDIPEGYSVSREKKERFSLILESASTNQTSMYLCASSLPGWGTEAFFGQGTRLTVV.